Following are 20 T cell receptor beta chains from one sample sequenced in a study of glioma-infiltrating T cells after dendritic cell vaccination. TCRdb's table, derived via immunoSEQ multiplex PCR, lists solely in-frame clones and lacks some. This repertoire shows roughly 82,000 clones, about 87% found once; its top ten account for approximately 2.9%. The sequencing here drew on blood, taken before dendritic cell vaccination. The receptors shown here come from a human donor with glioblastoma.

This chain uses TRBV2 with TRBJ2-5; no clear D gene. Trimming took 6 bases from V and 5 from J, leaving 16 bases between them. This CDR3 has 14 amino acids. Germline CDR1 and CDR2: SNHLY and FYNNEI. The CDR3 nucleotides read TGTGCCAGCAGCCCCCTTAGTCGTAGCGAGACCCAGTACTTC. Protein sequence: CASSPLSRSETQYF.

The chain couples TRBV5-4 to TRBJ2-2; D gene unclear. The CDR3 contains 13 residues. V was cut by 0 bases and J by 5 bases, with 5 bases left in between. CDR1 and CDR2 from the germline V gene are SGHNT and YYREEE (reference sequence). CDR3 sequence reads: CASSLAPTGELFF. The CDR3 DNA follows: TGTGCCAGCAGCTTGGCCCCAACCGGGGAGCTGTTTTTT.

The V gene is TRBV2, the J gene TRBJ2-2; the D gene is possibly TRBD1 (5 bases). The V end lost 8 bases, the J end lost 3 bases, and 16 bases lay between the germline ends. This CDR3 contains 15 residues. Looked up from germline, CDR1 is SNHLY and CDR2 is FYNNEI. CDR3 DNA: TGTGCCAGCGACGAAGGGGCAGGCGACACCGGGGAGCTGTTTTTT. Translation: CASDEGAGDTGELFF. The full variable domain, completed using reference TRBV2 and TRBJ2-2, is EPEVTQTPSHQVTQMGQEVILRCVPISNHLYFYWYRQILGQKVEFLVSFYNNEISEKSEIFDDQFSVERPDGSNFTLKIRSTKLEDSAMYFCASDEGAGDTGELFFGEGSRLTVL.

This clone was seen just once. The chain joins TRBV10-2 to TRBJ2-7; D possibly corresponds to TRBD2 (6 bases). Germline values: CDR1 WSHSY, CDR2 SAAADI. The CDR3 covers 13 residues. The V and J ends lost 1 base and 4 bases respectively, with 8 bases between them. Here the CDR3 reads CASSEFGGYEQYF. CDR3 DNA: TGCGCCAGCAGTGAGTTCGGGGGATACGAGCAGTACTTC.

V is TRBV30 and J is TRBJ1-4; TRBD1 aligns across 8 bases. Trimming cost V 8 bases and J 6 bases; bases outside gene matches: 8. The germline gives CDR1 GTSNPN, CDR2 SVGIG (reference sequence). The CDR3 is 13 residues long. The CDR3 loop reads CAGAGGAYEKLFF. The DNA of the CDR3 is TGTGCCGGAGCAGGGGGCGCGTATGAAAAACTGTTTTTT.

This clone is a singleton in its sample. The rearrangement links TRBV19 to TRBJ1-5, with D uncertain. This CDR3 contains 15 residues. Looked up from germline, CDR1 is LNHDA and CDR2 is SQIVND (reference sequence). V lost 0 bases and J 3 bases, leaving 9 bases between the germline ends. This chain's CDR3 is CASSIDGQYNQPQHF. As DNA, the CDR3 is TGTGCCAGTAGTATAGATGGGCAGTACAATCAGCCCCAGCATTTT.

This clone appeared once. Here the CDR3 reads CASTSGTGETVGYGYTF. The CDR3 bases are TGTGCCAGTACCTCGGGGACAGGCGAAACGGTGGGCTATGGCTACACCTTC. The chain has TRBV19 and TRBJ1-2; 8 bases fit TRBD1. The CDR3 has 17 amino acids. Germline CDR1 is LNHDA and CDR2 is SQIVND (reference sequence). Trimming cost V 7 bases and J 4 bases; bases outside gene matches: 17. The complete variable domain, with remaining parts taken from reference TRBV19 and TRBJ1-2, reads DGGITQSPKYLFRKEGQNVTLSCEQNLNHDAMYWYRQDPGQGLRLIYYSQIVNDFQKGDIAEGYSVSREKKESFPLTVTSAQKNPTAFYLCASTSGTGETVGYGYTFGSGTRLTVV.

CDR3 sequence reads: CASSLVVAVNTEAFF. Written as DNA, the CDR3 is TGCGCCAGCAGCTTGGTGGTGGCCGTGAACACTGAAGCTTTCTTT. The chain uses TRBV5-1 and TRBJ1-1; D is undetermined. CDR1 is SGHRS, CDR2 YFSETQ, per germline. The CDR3 sequence is 15 residues long. V shed 0 bases and J shed 0 bases, with 9 bases lying between them.

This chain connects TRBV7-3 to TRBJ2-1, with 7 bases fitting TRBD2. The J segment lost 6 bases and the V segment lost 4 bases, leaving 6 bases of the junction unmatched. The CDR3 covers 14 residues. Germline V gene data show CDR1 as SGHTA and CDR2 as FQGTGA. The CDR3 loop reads CASSSGLVGNEQFF. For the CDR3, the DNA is TGTGCCAGCAGCTCCGGACTAGTCGGCAATGAGCAGTTCTTC. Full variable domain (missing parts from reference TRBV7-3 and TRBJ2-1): GAGVSQTPSNKVTEKGKYVELRCDPISGHTALYWYRQSLGQGPEFLIYFQGTGAADDSGLPNDRFFAVRPEGSVSTLKIQRTERGDSAVYLCASSSGLVGNEQFFGPGTRLTVL.

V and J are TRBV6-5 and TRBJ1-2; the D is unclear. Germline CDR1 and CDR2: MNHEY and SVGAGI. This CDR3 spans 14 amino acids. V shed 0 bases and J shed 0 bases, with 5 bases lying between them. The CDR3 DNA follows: TGTGCCAGCAGTTACTCAGCCACTAACTATGGCTACACCTTC. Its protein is CASSYSATNYGYTF.

The CDR3 DNA reads as TGTGCCAGCAGCCGACAGGTCCTCTCTGGAAACACCATATATTTT. Residues: CASSRQVLSGNTIYF. The rearrangement uses TRBV7-2 and TRBJ1-3; D is perhaps TRBD1 (6 bases). In germline, CDR1 is SGHTA, CDR2 FQGNSA. V lost 5 bases, J lost 0 bases, and 11 bases lay in between. The CDR3 covers 15 residues.

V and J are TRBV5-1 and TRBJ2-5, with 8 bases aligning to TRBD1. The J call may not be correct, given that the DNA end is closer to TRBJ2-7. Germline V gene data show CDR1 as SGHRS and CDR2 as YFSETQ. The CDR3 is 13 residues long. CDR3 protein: CASSRGQGDEQYF. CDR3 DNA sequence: TGCGCCAGCAGCCGCGGACAGGGCGACGAGCAGTACTTC.

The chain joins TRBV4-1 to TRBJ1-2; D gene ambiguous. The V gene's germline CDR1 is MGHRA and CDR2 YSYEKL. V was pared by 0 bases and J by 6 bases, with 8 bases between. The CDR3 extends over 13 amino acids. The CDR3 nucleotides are TGCGCCAGCAGCCAAGAAGACAATCATGGCTACACCTTC. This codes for CASSQEDNHGYTF.

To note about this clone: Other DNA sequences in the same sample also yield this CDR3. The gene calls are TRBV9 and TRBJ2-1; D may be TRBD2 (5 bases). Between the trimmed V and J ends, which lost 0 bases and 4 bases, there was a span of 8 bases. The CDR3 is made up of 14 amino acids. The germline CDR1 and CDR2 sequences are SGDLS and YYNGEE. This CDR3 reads CASSVAGSYNEQFF. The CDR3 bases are TGTGCCAGCAGCGTAGCGGGGAGTTACAATGAGCAGTTCTTC.

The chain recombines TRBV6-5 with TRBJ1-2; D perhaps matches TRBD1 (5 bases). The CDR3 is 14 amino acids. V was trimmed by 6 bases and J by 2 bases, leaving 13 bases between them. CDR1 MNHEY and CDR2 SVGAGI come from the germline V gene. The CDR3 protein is CASSPDRGNYGYTF. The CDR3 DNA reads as TGTGCCAGCAGCCCCGACAGAGGAAACTATGGCTACACCTTC.

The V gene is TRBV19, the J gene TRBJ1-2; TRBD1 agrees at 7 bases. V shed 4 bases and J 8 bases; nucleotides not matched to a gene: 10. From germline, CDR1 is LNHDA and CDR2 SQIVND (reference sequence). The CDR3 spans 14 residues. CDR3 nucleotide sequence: TGTGCCAGTAGTACGTACAGGGGAATCGGCGGCTACACCTTC. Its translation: CASSTYRGIGGYTF.

CDR3 sequence: CASSLLGVNEKLFF. The CDR3 DNA sequence: TGCGCCAGCAGCTTGCTGGGCGTGAATGAAAAACTGTTTTTT. The genes are TRBV5-1 and TRBJ1-4; D not resolved. Germline-derived CDR1 and CDR2 are SGHRS and YFSETQ. The CDR3 is 14 residues long. The V end lost 1 base, the J end lost 5 bases, and 9 bases lay between the germline ends.

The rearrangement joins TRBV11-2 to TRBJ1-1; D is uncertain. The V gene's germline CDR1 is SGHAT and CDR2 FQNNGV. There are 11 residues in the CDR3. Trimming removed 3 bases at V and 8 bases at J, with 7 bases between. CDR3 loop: CASSFSGEAFF. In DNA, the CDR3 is TGTGCCAGCAGCTTTTCGGGGGAAGCTTTCTTT.

The CDR3 nucleotides are TGTGCCAGCTCACCAGTCGATGCAGGCGACGAGCAGTACTTC. Its translation is CASSPVDAGDEQYF. The chain recombines TRBV18 with TRBJ2-7; D gene ambiguous. Looked up from germline, CDR1 is KGHSH and CDR2 is LQKENI. CDR3 size: 14 residues. V gave up 2 bases and J gave up 5 bases, with 13 bases separating them.

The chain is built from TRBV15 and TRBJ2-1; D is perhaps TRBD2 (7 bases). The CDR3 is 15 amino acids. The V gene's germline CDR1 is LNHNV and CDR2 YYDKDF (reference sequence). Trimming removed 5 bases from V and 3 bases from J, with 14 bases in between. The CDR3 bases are TGTGCCACCAGCCAAGAGGGGGGGAGCTACAATGAGCAGTTCTTC. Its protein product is CATSQEGGSYNEQFF.